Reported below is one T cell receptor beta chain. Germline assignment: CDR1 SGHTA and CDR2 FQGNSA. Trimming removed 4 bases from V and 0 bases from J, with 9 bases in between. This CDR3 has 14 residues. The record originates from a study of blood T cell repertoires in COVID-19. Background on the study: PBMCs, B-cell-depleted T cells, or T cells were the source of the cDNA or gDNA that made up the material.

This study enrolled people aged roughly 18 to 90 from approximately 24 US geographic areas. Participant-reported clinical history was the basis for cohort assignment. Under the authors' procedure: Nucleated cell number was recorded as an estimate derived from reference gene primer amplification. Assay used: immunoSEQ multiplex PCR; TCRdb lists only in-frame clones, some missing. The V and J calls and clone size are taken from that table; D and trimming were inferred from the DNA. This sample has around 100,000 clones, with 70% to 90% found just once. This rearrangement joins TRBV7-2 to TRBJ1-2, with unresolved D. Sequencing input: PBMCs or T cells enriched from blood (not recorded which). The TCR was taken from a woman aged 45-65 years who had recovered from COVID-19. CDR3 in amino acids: CASSSSSSNYGYTF. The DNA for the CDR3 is TGTGCCAGCAGCTCGAGTAGCTCTAACTATGGCTACACCTTC.